Reported below is one T cell receptor (beta chain). The clone's antigen remains unknown. No base quality values were provided; no much bigger clone lies one nucleotide off. Including the terminal cysteine and phenylalanine, the CDR3 comprises 17 residues. Kept here is only the CDR3 DNA, which spans 51 bases and is read in frame from base 1. Trimming accounts for 2 bases at V and 0 bases at J, while the number of junction bases matched to no gene is 8. Taken from the germline V gene, the CDR1 and CDR2 loops are SGDLS and YYNGEE. This sample was included in a study of blood T cell repertoires in COVID-19 (dated by TCRdb to the early 2020s). With regard to the full study: Samples from collaborators originated in the United States, Italy and Spain and spanned both the acute and convalescent phases of COVID-19. The material from the prospective study consisted of cDNA or gDNA derived from T cells, B-cell-depleted T cells, or PBMCs. The dataset comprised deeply sampled blood TCRbeta repertoires from subjects exposed to, actively infected with, or recovered from COVID-19. A freely available public database, intended as a resource for researchers studying the immune response to SARS-CoV-2, is where the repertoires were released. The samples were drawn from two sources: the first 160 participants of the ongoing ImmuneRACE study, and over 950 subjects contributed by 6 global collaborators. Sample metadata almost always included a de-identified subject ID, COVID-19 status, age in years and sex. HLA class I and class II types, where available, came from metadata supplied by the sample provider rather than from assay-based typing. The study at large found these results: The quantity of clinical and demographic metadata differed by source and by participant and was supplied without curation.

Participants in the prospective study were enrolled through a virtual design, were aged about 18 to 89 years, and lived in some 24 United States geographic areas. Cohort assignment in the prospective study relied on participant-reported clinical history from a screening survey and a study questionnaire. Recovered participants in ImmuneRACE Cohort 3 were defined as having two consecutive negative NP/OP PCR tests, clearance from a healthcare professional, or resolution of symptoms. In the prospective study, mobile phlebotomists collected whole blood, serum and a nasopharyngeal or oropharyngeal swab from each participant. Additional blood draws and questionnaires over an approximately 2-month period could optionally be provided by prospective study participants. Prospective study blood samples were shipped either frozen or at room temperature before DNA extraction. TCRbeta CDR3 regions were amplified from genomic DNA using the immunoSEQ Assay, a bias-controlled multiplex PCR. On the study's bioinformatics: The number of nucleated cells in each sample was estimated by amplification of reference gene primers within the assay. To quantify the absolute abundance of each unique TCRbeta CDR3 rearrangement, sequence reads were collapsed and filtered. For each sample, productive Simpson clonality was calculated as the square root of Simpson's diversity index across productive rearrangements. TCRdb stores this immuneACCESS table with in-frame sequences only. Part of the clones is absent; in the studies checked, under half of the shortfall reflects unresolved V genes, and no reason is known for the rest. D and trimming come from the DNA, and the V and J calls and clone size come from that table. The sample table records 180,000 or so clones; around 81% of these occur just once. Clones ranked in the top ten supply approximately 7.9% of the sample.

The source of this sequence is a middle-aged man who had recovered from COVID-19. The receptor chain draws on TRBV9 and TRBJ2-1; 7 bases in the middle match TRBD2. Material: PBMCs or T cells enriched from blood (not recorded which). CDR3 loop: CASSVGRGKGSYNEQFF. At the DNA level, the sequence is TGTGCCAGCAGCGTGGGGAGGGGAAAGGGCTCCTACAATGAGCAGTTCTTC. The entire variable domain, with the stretches around the CDR3 drawn from the reference TRBV9 and TRBJ2-1 proteins, is DSGVTQTPKHLITATGQRVTLRCSPRSGDLSVYWYQQSLDQGLQFLIQYYNGEERAKGNILERFSAQQFPDLHSELNLSSLELGDSALYFCASSVGRGKGSYNEQFFGPGTRLTVL.